These T cell receptor beta chains were read from a single sample in a study of shared clonotypes between healthy human individuals. TCRdb keeps only in-frame clones here, not all; method: immunoSEQ multiplex PCR. The data show millions of clones, around nine tenths seen once. Material for sequencing was naive CD4+ T cells sorted from blood. These receptors came from a man aged 18 to 30 in good health. The CDR3 runs from the conserved cysteine through the conserved F or W. The D gene is left open where the match is weak. Only some rows state a clone size, as once, few, many or a class for expanded clones.

j_call,v_call,clone_size,d_call,cdr3_nt,cdr3_aa
TRBJ1-1,TRBV2,-,TRBD1,TGTGCCAGCGGTTTGGGCTCAGGACAGGACCCGAACACTGAAGCTTTCTTT,CASGLGSGQDPNTEAFF
TRBJ2-3,TRBV10-3,-,TRBD2,TGTGCCATCAGTGCAACTAGCGGGGGGAGAGATACGCAGTATTTT,CAISATSGGRDTQYF
TRBJ2-7,TRBV28,-,-,TGTGCCAGCAGTTTGTACAGGGGAGGCGAGCAGTACTTC,CASSLYRGGEQYF
TRBJ2-1,TRBV5-4,once,-,TGTGCCAGCAGCCTAGAGAACAGGGAGTACAATGAGCAGTTCTTC,CASSLENREYNEQFF
TRBJ1-2,TRBV6-1,-,-,TGTGCCAGCAGCCCCGGGACACCCTATGGCTACACCTTC,CASSPGTPYGYTF
TRBJ2-7,TRBV7-9,-,-,TGTGCCAGCAGCTTAGCAGGGGTGGCTAGGGAGCAGTACTTC,CASSLAGVAREQYF
TRBJ2-7,TRBV29-1,-,-,TGCAGCGGGAGAATCTCCTACGAGCAGTACTTC,CSGRISYEQYF
TRBJ2-7,TRBV2,-,TRBD2,TGTGCCAGCGAGGGAGGGTCCTACGAGCAGTACTTC,CASEGGSYEQYF
TRBJ1-1,TRBV7-2,-,-,TGTGCCAGCAGCTCTTCCGGTGGCCGCCCTGAAGCTTTCTTT,CASSSSGGRPEAFF
TRBJ1-2,TRBV30,-,TRBD1,TGTGCCTGGACCGACAGGGAGGATGGCTACACCTTC,CAWTDREDGYTF
TRBJ1-2,TRBV4-1,-,TRBD1,TGCGCCAGCACAGGGACAGGGGACTATGGCTACACCTTC,CASTGTGDYGYTF
TRBJ2-1,TRBV30,-,TRBD1,TGTGCCTGGAGCGCGGGAGACAGGGGGTATAATGAGCAGTTCTTC,CAWSAGDRGYNEQFF
TRBJ1-2,TRBV7-9,few,TRBD1,TGTGCCAGCAGCTTAGCGTTGGGACAGGGGGCGAACTATGGCTACACCTTC,CASSLALGQGANYGYTF
TRBJ2-1,TRBV7-9,-,TRBD2,TGTGCCAGCAGCACGGGGGGCTCCTACAATGAGCAGTTCTTC,CASSTGGSYNEQFF
TRBJ1-5,TRBV10-3,-,-,TGTGCCATCAGTGAGACGGACAGTCAGCCCCAGCATTTT,CAISETDSQPQHF
TRBJ2-3,TRBV7-9,-,-,TGTGCCAGCAGCAAGGCCTACACAGATACGCAGTATTTT,CASSKAYTDTQYF
TRBJ2-5,TRBV6-1,-,TRBD1,TGTGCCAGCAGTTGGACAGGGGGTCTGATAGAGACCCAGTACTTC,CASSWTGGLIETQYF
TRBJ2-5,TRBV9,-,-,TGTGCCAGCAGCGTAGTCCCGGAGAAAGAGACCCAGTACTTC,CASSVVPEKETQYF
TRBJ1-2,TRBV11-2,-,-,TGTGCCAGCAGCTTAGTACCAGCTCCTAACTATGGCTACACCTTC,CASSLVPAPNYGYTF
TRBJ2-2,TRBV14,-,-,TGTGCCAGCAGCCCCCTTAGCGGACACACCGGGGAGCTGTTTTTT,CASSPLSGHTGELFF
TRBJ2-1,TRBV13,-,TRBD2,TGTGCCAGCAGCTTAGGCCTACCTTTGGCTAGCGACCCGGGAGGGTCCTACAATGAGCAGTTCTTC,CASSLGLPLASDPGGSYNEQFF
TRBJ1-1,TRBV18,-,-,TGTGCCAGCTCACCCTCGGGCGACACTGAAGCTTTCTTT,CASSPSGDTEAFF